The 31 T cell receptor beta chains listed next were all sequenced from one sample in a study of cytomegalovirus exposure and HLA in healthy donors (TCRdb year 2017). Libraries were prepared through the immunoSEQ multiplex PCR assay. TCRdb limited this immuneACCESS table to in-frame rearrangements with V and J called. A share of clones is missing; checked studies link under half to unresolved V genes, and the rest is unexplained. The sample contains 160,000 or so clones, over 80% of them found a single time. Over 2% of the sample is taken by the ten largest. The sample taken for sequencing was PBMCs. All receptors come from a young man in good health and CMV-seropositive.

V is TRBV7-9 and J is TRBJ2-5; D might be TRBD2 (7 bases). Per the germline V gene, CDR1 is SEHNR and CDR2 is FQNEAQ (reference sequence). This CDR3 comprises 19 residues. V was shortened by 6 bases and J by 5 bases, with 31 bases between the two germline ends. The CDR3 loop reads CASSSPRVGAGERGETQYF. CDR3 nucleotide sequence: TGTGCCAGCAGTTCCCCCCGGGTTGGCGCGGGGGAAAGGGGGGAGACCCAGTACTTC.

V gene TRBV10-2 combines with J gene TRBJ2-1; TRBD2 agrees at 11 bases. J lost 8 bases, V lost 7 bases, and 7 bases had no gene match. This CDR3 is built from 14 residues. Germline V gives CDR1 WSHSY, CDR2 SAAADI. The CDR3 region has the DNA TGCGCCAGCACAACTAGCGGGGGTTTGTATGAGCAGTTCTTC. It specifies CASTTSGGLYEQFF.

The chain joins TRBV5-1 to TRBJ2-3; perhaps TRBD2 as D (6 bases). V lost 4 bases, J lost 1 base, and 22 bases lay in between. The CDR3 spans 18 residues. CDR1 is SGHRS and CDR2 is YFSETQ in the germline V gene. CDR3: CASSRTGTGKTGTDTQYF. The CDR3 DNA is TGCGCCAGCAGCCGGACCGGGACTGGAAAGACCGGCACAGATACGCAGTATTTT.

The V and J genes are TRBV4-3 and TRBJ1-1; no firm D call. This CDR3 comprises 13 residues. Germline lookup yields CDR1 LGHNA and CDR2 YSLEER. V was pared by 4 bases and J by 3 bases, with 9 bases between. The CDR3 region is CASSPGEYTEAFF. CDR3 in DNA: TGCGCCAGCAGCCCAGGTGAATACACTGAAGCTTTCTTT.

The chain couples TRBV15 to TRBJ2-5; D possibly corresponds to TRBD1 (5 bases). This CDR3 spans 18 amino acids. The ends were cut back, 1 base at V and 2 bases at J, with 20 bases in the middle. Germline V gene sequence: CDR1 LNHNV, CDR2 YYDKDF (reference sequence). CDR3 sequence: CATSRGDSLSESQETQYF. As DNA, the CDR3 is TGTGCCACCAGCAGAGGTGACAGCCTGAGCGAATCACAAGAGACCCAGTACTTC.

The rearrangement links TRBV19 to TRBJ2-7; 8 nucleotides agree with TRBD2. V lost 3 bases to trimming and J lost 3 bases; unmatched junction nucleotides: 7. Looked up from germline, CDR1 is LNHDA and CDR2 is SQIVND (reference sequence). This CDR3 is 15 amino acids long. The CDR3 region is CASSMAGGPNYEQYF. As DNA, the CDR3 is TGTGCCAGTAGTATGGCGGGGGGCCCAAACTACGAGCAGTACTTC. Filled out from reference TRBV19 and TRBJ2-7, the complete variable domain reads DGGITQSPKYLFRKEGQNVTLSCEQNLNHDAMYWYRQDPGQGLRLIYYSQIVNDFQKGDIAEGYSVSREKKESFPLTVTSAQKNPTAFYLCASSMAGGPNYEQYFGPGTRLTVT.

V gene TRBV6-5 combines with J gene TRBJ2-7; 10 bases align to TRBD1. The CDR3 runs 14 residues. Trimming took 3 bases from V and 4 from J; bases not matched to a gene: 3. The V gene's germline CDR1 is MNHEY and CDR2 SVGAGI. CDR3 DNA sequence: TGTGCCAGCAGTTATGGGACAGGGGTGTACGAGCAGTACTTC. It is translated as CASSYGTGVYEQYF.

This chain links TRBV5-6 with TRBJ1-2; a possible D gene is TRBD1 (6 bases). Germline CDR1 reads SGHDT; CDR2 reads YYEEEE. Trimming pared 4 bases from V and 1 base from J, leaving 20 bases between. The CDR3 is made up of 17 amino acids. The CDR3: CASSQGRTGWHNYGYTF. As DNA, the CDR3 is TGTGCCAGCAGCCAAGGAAGAACAGGGTGGCATAACTATGGCTACACCTTC. Based on the CDR3 plus reference TRBV5-6 and TRBJ1-2, the full variable domain is DAGVTQSPTHLIKTRGQQVTLRCSPKSGHDTVSWYQQALGQGPQFIFQYYEEEERQRGNFPDRFSGHQFPNYSSELNVNALLLGDSALYLCASSQGRTGWHNYGYTFGSGTRLTVV.

The genes are TRBV9 and TRBJ2-5; possibly TRBD1 for D (6 bases). The CDR3 spans 14 residues. Germline values: CDR1 SGDLS, CDR2 YYNGEE. V was clipped by 4 bases and J by 1 base, with 11 bases between them. The chain's CDR3 is CASSNRVGQETQYF. Written as DNA, the CDR3 is TGTGCCAGCAGCAACAGGGTAGGCCAAGAGACCCAGTACTTC. The whole variable domain, remainder taken from reference TRBV9 and TRBJ2-5, is DSGVTQTPKHLITATGQRVTLRCSPRSGDLSVYWYQQSLDQGLQFLIQYYNGEERAKGNILERFSAQQFPDLHSELNLSSLELGDSALYFCASSNRVGQETQYFGPGTRLLVL.

V gene TRBV5-1 combines with J gene TRBJ2-7; D might be TRBD2 (6 bases). Germline values: CDR1 SGHRS, CDR2 YFSETQ. This CDR3 has 16 residues. Deletions cut 0 bases from V and 2 bases from J, with 15 bases between. This CDR3 is CASSLAAGPGTYEQYF. Here the CDR3 DNA reads TGCGCCAGCAGCTTGGCGGCGGGACCGGGGACCTACGAGCAGTACTTC.

The chain links TRBV11-3 to TRBJ2-3; TRBD1 agrees at 12 bases. The length of the CDR3 is 17 residues. J gave up 4 bases and V 1 base, and 6 bases lay outside the gene matches. Germline CDR1 is SGHNT and CDR2 is YENEEA. The CDR3 reads CASSLASGTGGADTQYF. The CDR3 DNA sequence: TGTGCCAGCAGCTTAGCTTCTGGGACAGGGGGCGCAGATACGCAGTATTTT.

The chain joins TRBV7-9 to TRBJ2-1; 7 bases map to TRBD1. CDR1 is SEHNR and CDR2 is FQNEAQ in the germline V gene (reference sequence). The junction had 8 bases not matched to a gene; V was cut back by 6 bases and J by 0 bases. This CDR3 has 16 residues. The chain's CDR3 is CASSPPTGSSYNEQFF. In DNA, the CDR3 is TGTGCCAGCAGTCCCCCGACAGGGAGCTCCTACAATGAGCAGTTCTTC.

V gene TRBV27 combines with J gene TRBJ1-6, with D hard to call. CDR3 length: 12 amino acids. The germline V gene has CDR1 MNHEY and CDR2 SMNVEV (reference sequence). V lost 4 bases to trimming and J lost 8 bases, with 6 bases between them. The CDR3 here is CASSSADSPLHF. The CDR3 DNA reads TGTGCCAGCAGTTCCGCGGATTCACCCCTCCACTTT.

The chain has TRBV5-1 and TRBJ2-7, with 8 bases lining up with TRBD1. This CDR3 spans 15 amino acids. Germline CDR1 is SGHRS and CDR2 is YFSETQ. The J segment lost 2 bases and the V segment lost 7 bases, leaving 11 bases of the junction unmatched. Here the CDR3 DNA reads TGCGCCAGCGGAATTGGACAGGGAAGAACCTACGAGCAGTACTTC. Translated: CASGIGQGRTYEQYF. The whole variable domain, remainder taken from reference TRBV5-1 and TRBJ2-7, is KAGVTQTPRYLIKTRGQQVTLSCSPISGHRSVSWYQQTPGQGLQFLFEYFSETQRNKGNFPGRFSGRQFSNSRSEMNVSTLELGDSALYLCASGIGQGRTYEQYFGPGTRLTVT.

This clone was seen more than once but under ten times. The chain employs TRBV29-1 and TRBJ1-2; D might be TRBD1 (6 bases). CDR3 size: 10 residues. The germline V gene encodes CDR1 SQVTM and CDR2 ANQGSEA. V lost 4 bases and J 6 bases, leaving 6 bases between the germline ends. CDR3 region: CSVGDNGYTF. CDR3 DNA sequence: TGCAGCGTTGGGGACAATGGCTACACCTTC.

The chain couples TRBV12-5 to TRBJ2-1; the match to TRBD1 covers 8 bases. The CDR3 extends over 17 amino acids. Germline-derived CDR1 and CDR2 are LGHNT and FRNRAP. V shed 7 bases, J shed 0 bases, and the junction held 11 bases outside the gene matches. Here the CDR3 reads CASVPPPGTGSYNEQFF. The CDR3 coding sequence is TGTGCTAGTGTTCCCCCTCCCGGGACAGGCTCCTACAATGAGCAGTTCTTC.

This clone was picked up a small number of times. The chain uses TRBV7-2 and TRBJ2-2; tentatively, D is TRBD1 (5 bases). The CDR3 contains 17 residues. The V gene's germline CDR1 is SGHTA and CDR2 FQGNSA. V dropped 2 bases and J dropped 4 bases, with 17 bases sitting between them. The CDR3 protein is CASSLSVDRPSTGELFF. The CDR3 DNA reads as TGTGCCAGCAGCTTAAGTGTCGACAGACCTTCCACCGGGGAGCTGTTTTTT.

The rearrangement links TRBV7-2 to TRBJ2-3, with 8 bases aligning to TRBD2. J gave up 4 bases and V 5 bases, and 14 bases lay outside the gene matches. This CDR3 is built from 17 residues. The germline gives CDR1 SGHTA, CDR2 FQGNSA. This chain's CDR3 is CASSPRWGGGIADTQYF. As DNA, the CDR3 is TGTGCCAGCAGCCCCCGCTGGGGCGGGGGGATCGCAGATACGCAGTATTTT.

J is TRBJ2-1 and V is TRBV10-1; TRBD2 matches 9 bases. CDR1 is WNHNN and CDR2 is SYGVQD in the germline V gene (reference sequence). J was trimmed by 7 bases and V by 2 bases; bases with no gene match: 9. CDR3 length: 16 residues. The CDR3 bases are TGCGCCAGCAGTGAGAATGGACGCGGGGGGGCAAATGAGCAGTTCTTC. Its translation: CASSENGRGGANEQFF.

J is TRBJ1-1 and V is TRBV6-4; D is perhaps TRBD1 (6 bases). Trimming stripped 6 bases from V and 0 bases from J, with 11 bases between. The germline gives CDR1 MRHNA, CDR2 SNTAGT. The CDR3 extends over 14 amino acids. Here the CDR3 DNA reads TGTGCCAGCAGCAACAGGGATGTGAACACTGAAGCTTTCTTT. Translating gives CASSNRDVNTEAFF.

The chain links TRBV7-9 to TRBJ2-5; 12 nucleotides match TRBD2. Germline CDR1 is SEHNR and CDR2 is FQNEAQ (reference sequence). The CDR3 sequence is 16 residues long. With 4 bases clipped from V and 2 bases from J, the junction kept 5 bases outside the gene matches. The CDR3 loop reads CASSSPSGGVQETQYF. CDR3 nucleotide sequence: TGTGCCAGCAGCTCTCCTAGCGGGGGGGTACAAGAGACCCAGTACTTC.

This clone appeared a single time. V usage is TRBV5-1 and J usage is TRBJ2-2; 9 bases line up with TRBD1. Unmatched junction bases numbered 8, after V lost 2 bases and J lost 6 bases. CDR1 is SGHRS, CDR2 YFSETQ, per germline. This CDR3 spans 16 amino acids. In nucleotides, the CDR3 is TGCGCCAGCAGCTTCGGGGGACAGGGTATCGCCGGGGAGCTGTTTTTT. Translating it yields CASSFGGQGIAGELFF.

The chain carries TRBV2 and TRBJ2-7; a weak D match, TRBD1 (5 bases). The germline V and J ends were trimmed by 3 bases and 3 bases, with 12 bases remaining between them. CDR1 is SNHLY and CDR2 is FYNNEI in the germline V gene. This CDR3 is 14 amino acids long. In nucleotides, the CDR3 is TGTGCCAGCAGTGATCCAGGGCCGCTCTACGAGCAGTACTTC. Its translation: CASSDPGPLYEQYF. The entire variable domain, with the rest obtained from reference TRBV2 and TRBJ2-7, is as follows: EPEVTQTPSHQVTQMGQEVILRCVPISNHLYFYWYRQILGQKVEFLVSFYNNEISEKSEIFDDQFSVERPDGSNFTLKIRSTKLEDSAMYFCASSDPGPLYEQYFGPGTRLTVT.

The chain has TRBV10-2 and TRBJ1-5; TRBD1 aligns across 7 bases. Germline V gene lookup returns CDR1 WSHSY and CDR2 SAAADI. V lost 6 bases and J lost 2; bases outside the gene matches: 4. The CDR3 loop spans 14 amino acids. The CDR3 DNA is TGCGCCAGCAGATTGCAGGGGGGCAATCAGCCCCAGCATTTT. It specifies CASRLQGGNQPQHF.

The chain has TRBV4-3 and TRBJ1-4, with D possibly matching TRBD1 (5 bases). The CDR3 totals 16 residues. Trimming removed 0 bases at V and 8 bases at J, with 16 bases between. CDR1 LGHNA and CDR2 YSLEER come from the germline V gene. CDR3 in DNA: TGCGCCAGCAGCCAAGATTTCAGGGTAGCGGGGGAAAAACTGTTTTTT. Translating it yields CASSQDFRVAGEKLFF.

There are many counts of this clone. The rearrangement links TRBV7-2 to TRBJ1-6, with no clear D. V lost 4 bases and J 10 bases, leaving 8 bases between the germline ends. Germline V gene sequence: CDR1 SGHTA, CDR2 FQGNSA. The CDR3 runs to 12 residues. CDR3 in amino acids: CASSYEGSPLHF. For the CDR3, the DNA is TGTGCCAGCAGCTACGAGGGATCACCCCTCCACTTT. Complete variable domain (other parts from reference TRBV7-2 and TRBJ1-6): GAGVSQSPSNKVTEKGKDVELRCDPISGHTALYWYRQSLGQGLEFLIYFQGNSAPDKSGLPSDRFSAERTGGSVSTLTIQRTQQEDSAVYLCASSYEGSPLHFGNGTRLTVT.

The J gene is TRBJ2-2, the V gene TRBV5-4; 9 bases line up with TRBD2. CDR3 length: 16 residues. The V gene's germline CDR1 is SGHNT and CDR2 YYREEE (reference sequence). Trimming took 2 bases from V and 1 from J; bases not matched to a gene: 3. CDR3 loop: CASSFRTSENTGELFF. DNA of the CDR3: TGTGCCAGCAGCTTCCGGACTAGCGAGAACACCGGGGAGCTGTTTTTT.

The chain combines TRBV27 with TRBJ1-5; a possible D gene is TRBD1 (5 bases). The length of the CDR3 is 14 residues. Germline V gene lookup returns CDR1 MNHEY and CDR2 SMNVEV (reference sequence). The ends were cut back, 2 bases at V and 6 bases at J, with 11 bases in the middle. The CDR3 sequence is CASSLGQGSQPQHF. DNA of the CDR3: TGTGCCAGCAGTTTAGGGCAGGGTAGTCAGCCCCAGCATTTT.

This chain connects TRBV2 to TRBJ1-1, with 8 bases identical to TRBD1. V trimming: 4 bases; J trimming: 1 base; junction bases outside the gene matches: 2. Germline assignment: CDR1 SNHLY and CDR2 FYNNEI. This CDR3 is 14 amino acids long. The CDR3 loop is CASSAQGANTEAFF. CDR3 nucleotide sequence: TGTGCCAGCAGTGCCCAGGGGGCGAACACTGAAGCTTTCTTT.

This clone is a singleton in its sample. The chain has TRBV12-5 and TRBJ1-5; 7 bases match TRBD1. The CDR3 sequence is 15 residues long. V lost 1 base to trimming and J lost 8 bases; unmatched junction nucleotides: 8. The germline V gene has CDR1 LGHNT and CDR2 FRNRAP. CDR3 sequence reads: CASGLAPGQQKPQHF. The DNA of the CDR3 is TGTGCTAGTGGTTTGGCACCGGGACAGCAAAAGCCCCAGCATTTT.

The chain combines TRBV4-1 with TRBJ1-5; TRBD1 might be the D (5 bases). V was pared by 0 bases and J by 7 bases, with 13 bases between. The CDR3 covers 15 residues. CDR1 and CDR2 (germline): MGHRA, YSYEKL. CDR3 coding DNA: TGCGCCAGCAGCCAAGATCGGGGGAGCGGGCAGCCCCAGCATTTT. Its protein product is CASSQDRGSGQPQHF.